Listed here are 13 T cell receptor beta chains from one sample, sequenced in a study of cytomegalovirus exposure and HLA in healthy donors. PCR was performed using 60 Vbeta and 13 Jbeta primers. Assay used: immunoSEQ multiplex PCR; TCRdb lists only in-frame clones, some missing. This repertoire shows approximately 280,000 clones, roughly 90% found once; its top ten account for 2% to 3%. The sample comprised PBMCs. These receptors were taken from a woman between 18 and 29 years old in good health and CMV-seronegative.

This clone has just one count. The genes are TRBV19 and TRBJ2-2; 7 positions agree with TRBD2. V dropped 5 bases and J dropped 7; count of bases not matched to a gene: 4. The CDR3 length is 13 residues. CDR1 and CDR2 from the germline V gene are LNHDA and SQIVND (reference sequence). The CDR3 DNA reads TGTGCCAGTAGTGCAAGGACTAGCGGGGAGCTGTTTTTT. Its protein is CASSARTSGELFF.

The chain carries TRBV29-1 and TRBJ1-3; 9 nucleotides line up with TRBD1. This CDR3 has 16 amino acids. CDR1 and CDR2 from the germline V gene are SQVTM and ANQGSEA. J gave up 4 bases and V 3 bases, and 10 bases lay outside the gene matches. CDR3 sequence reads: CSVDDNRGLDGNTIYF. CDR3 in DNA: TGCAGCGTTGACGATAACAGGGGGCTGGACGGAAACACCATATATTTT.

This chain connects TRBV2 to TRBJ1-4; D remains unclear. Trimming took 4 bases from V and 0 from J, leaving 6 bases between them. Germline V gene data show CDR1 as SNHLY and CDR2 as FYNNEI. The CDR3 has 14 amino acids. The CDR3 sequence is CASSVTATNEKLFF. The CDR3 DNA sequence: TGTGCCAGCAGTGTGACTGCAACTAATGAAAAACTGTTTTTT.

This chain links TRBV27 with TRBJ1-3, with D unclear. The CDR3 is made up of 14 amino acids. Trimming removed 6 bases at V and 2 bases at J, with 11 bases between. Per germline, CDR1 MNHEY and CDR2 SMNVEV (reference sequence). The CDR3 is CASSVGHPGNTIYF. In DNA form, the CDR3 reads TGTGCCAGCAGCGTTGGGCACCCTGGAAACACCATATATTTT.

The chain joins TRBV7-9 to TRBJ1-1; 7 bases match TRBD1. Germline V gene sequence: CDR1 SEHNR, CDR2 FQNEAQ (reference sequence). CDR3 length: 14 residues. V was pared by 5 bases and J by 2 bases, with 5 bases of the junction left unmatched. CDR3 nucleotide sequence: TGTGCCAGCAGCCGACAGGGCACTAACACTGAAGCTTTCTTT. Its protein product is CASSRQGTNTEAFF.

The chain recombines TRBV29-1 with TRBJ1-4; D perhaps matches TRBD1 (6 bases). V lost 5 bases and J lost 8, with 15 bases in between. This CDR3 has 13 residues. The germline V gene encodes CDR1 SQVTM and CDR2 ANQGSEA. In nucleotides, the CDR3 is TGCAGCGTTACCGGACAGAGGAGCGAAAAACTGTTTTTT. As protein: CSVTGQRSEKLFF.

This clone showed up just a few times. The V and J genes are TRBV5-6 and TRBJ1-1; 7 bases map to TRBD1. CDR3 length: 17 amino acids. Per the germline V gene, CDR1 is SGHDT and CDR2 is YYEEEE. V was clipped by 2 bases and J by 0 bases; unmatched bases: 10. CDR3 sequence: CASSLGDSPYMNTEAFF. The CDR3 coding sequence is TGTGCCAGCAGCTTAGGGGACAGTCCTTATATGAACACTGAAGCTTTCTTT. The whole variable domain, remainder taken from reference TRBV5-6 and TRBJ1-1, is DAGVTQSPTHLIKTRGQQVTLRCSPKSGHDTVSWYQQALGQGPQFIFQYYEEEERQRGNFPDRFSGHQFPNYSSELNVNALLLGDSALYLCASSLGDSPYMNTEAFFGQGTRLTVV.

This sequence joins TRBV6-1 and TRBJ2-4; 12 nucleotides line up with TRBD1. Germline values: CDR1 MNHNS, CDR2 SASEGT. This CDR3 region has 19 residues. The V and J ends lost 0 bases and 0 bases, in that order; junction bases with no gene match: 6. The CDR3 spells CASSEARDRGRGAKNIQYF. The DNA of the CDR3 is TGTGCCAGCAGTGAAGCGCGGGACAGGGGGCGTGGAGCCAAAAACATTCAGTACTTC.

This chain uses TRBV18 with TRBJ1-4, with D perhaps matching TRBD1 (5 bases). Trimming took off 3 bases at V and 7 bases at J, with 12 bases between the two ends. This CDR3 contains 14 residues. Germline assignment: CDR1 KGHSH and CDR2 LQKENI. The DNA of the CDR3 is TGTGCCAGCTCACCGGTGCAGGGTTCTGAAAAACTGTTTTTT. It codes for CASSPVQGSEKLFF.

This clone was counted once. V usage is TRBV10-3 and J usage is TRBJ1-1; 12 nucleotides match TRBD1. Germline V lookup: CDR1 ENHRY, CDR2 SYGVKD. The CDR3 is made up of 14 amino acids. With V trimmed by 10 bases and J by 4 bases, 7 bases remained unmatched. CDR3 amino acids: CATRDRGLGTEAFF. CDR3 in DNA: TGTGCCACCAGGGACAGGGGGCTCGGCACTGAAGCTTTCTTT.

This chain uses TRBV6-5 with TRBJ1-2; 10 nucleotides match TRBD1. V lost 5 bases, J lost 6 bases, and 6 bases stayed unmatched. The CDR3 runs 14 residues. CDR1 is MNHEY and CDR2 is SVGAGI in the germline V gene. CDR3 bases: TGTGCCAGCAGTACCCCGGGACAGGGGAATGGCTACACCTTC. Translated, it gives CASSTPGQGNGYTF.

This rearrangement joins TRBV14 to TRBJ1-2; no clear D. V shed 4 bases and J shed 6 bases, with 6 bases lying between them. The CDR3 runs 11 residues. Germline CDR1 reads SGHDN; CDR2 reads FVKESK. For the CDR3, the DNA is TGTGCCAGCAGCCCCCCTCATGGCTACACCTTC. It codes for CASSPPHGYTF.

This sequence joins TRBV9 and TRBJ1-1; weak D call: TRBD1 (5 bases). The CDR3 length is 14 residues. Trimming pared 0 bases from V and 7 bases from J, leaving 13 bases between. Germline loops: CDR1 SGDLS, CDR2 YYNGEE. CDR3 residues: CASSVVSGEVEAFF. CDR3 in DNA: TGTGCCAGCAGCGTAGTTTCGGGGGAGGTTGAAGCTTTCTTT.